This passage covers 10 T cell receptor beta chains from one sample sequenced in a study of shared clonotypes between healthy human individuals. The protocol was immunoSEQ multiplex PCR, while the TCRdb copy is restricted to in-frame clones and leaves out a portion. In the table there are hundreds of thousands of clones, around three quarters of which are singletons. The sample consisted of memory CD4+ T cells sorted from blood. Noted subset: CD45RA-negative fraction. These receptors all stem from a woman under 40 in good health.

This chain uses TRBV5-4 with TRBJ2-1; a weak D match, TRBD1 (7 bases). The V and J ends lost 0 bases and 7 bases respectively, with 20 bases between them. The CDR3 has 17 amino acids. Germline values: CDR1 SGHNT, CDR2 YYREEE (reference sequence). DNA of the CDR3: TGTGCCAGCAGCTTGGGGAGACAGGGACTCATTGGGAATGAGCAGTTCTTC. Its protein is CASSLGRQGLIGNEQFF.

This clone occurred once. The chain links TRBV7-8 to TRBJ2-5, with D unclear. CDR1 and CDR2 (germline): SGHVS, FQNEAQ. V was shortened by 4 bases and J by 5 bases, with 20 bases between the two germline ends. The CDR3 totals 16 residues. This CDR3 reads CASSSPQVGAGETQYF. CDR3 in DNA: TGTGCCAGCAGCTCGCCCCAAGTTGGTGCCGGGGAGACCCAGTACTTC.

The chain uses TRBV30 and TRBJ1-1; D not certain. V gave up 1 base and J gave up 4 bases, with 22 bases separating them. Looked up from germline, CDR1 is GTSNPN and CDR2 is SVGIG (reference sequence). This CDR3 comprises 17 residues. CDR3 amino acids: CAWSGGRTARWGTEAFF. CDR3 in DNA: TGTGCCTGGAGTGGTGGTAGGACGGCTAGGTGGGGCACTGAAGCTTTCTTT.

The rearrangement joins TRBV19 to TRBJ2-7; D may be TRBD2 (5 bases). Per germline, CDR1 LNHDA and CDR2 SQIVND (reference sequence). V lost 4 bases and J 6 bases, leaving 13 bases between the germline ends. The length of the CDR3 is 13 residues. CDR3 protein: CASSSLDYGEQYF. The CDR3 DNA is TGTGCCAGTAGTAGCCTCGACTACGGCGAGCAGTACTTC.

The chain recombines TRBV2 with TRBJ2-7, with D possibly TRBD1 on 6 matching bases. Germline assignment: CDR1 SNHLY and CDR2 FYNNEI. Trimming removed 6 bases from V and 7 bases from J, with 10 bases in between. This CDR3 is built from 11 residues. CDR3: CASRLGAEQYF. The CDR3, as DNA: TGTGCCAGCAGATTGGGGGCTGAGCAGTACTTC.

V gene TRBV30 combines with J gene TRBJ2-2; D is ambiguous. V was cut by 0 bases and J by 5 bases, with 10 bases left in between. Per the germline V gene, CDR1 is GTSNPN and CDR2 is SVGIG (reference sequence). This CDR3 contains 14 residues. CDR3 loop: CAWSVSIGTGELFF. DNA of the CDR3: TGTGCCTGGAGTGTATCAATCGGGACCGGGGAGCTGTTTTTT.

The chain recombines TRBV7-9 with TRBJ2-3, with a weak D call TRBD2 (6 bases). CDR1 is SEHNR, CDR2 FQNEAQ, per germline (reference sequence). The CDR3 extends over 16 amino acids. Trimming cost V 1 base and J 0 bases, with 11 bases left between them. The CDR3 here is CASSLGRETSTDTQYF. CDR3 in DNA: TGTGCCAGCAGCTTAGGGCGGGAAACTAGCACAGATACGCAGTATTTT.

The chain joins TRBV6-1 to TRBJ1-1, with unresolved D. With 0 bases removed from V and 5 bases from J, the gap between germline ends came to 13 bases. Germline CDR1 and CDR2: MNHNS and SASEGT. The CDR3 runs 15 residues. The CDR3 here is CASSEAVLPGTEAFF. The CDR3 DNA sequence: TGTGCCAGCAGTGAAGCCGTGCTCCCGGGGACTGAAGCTTTCTTT.

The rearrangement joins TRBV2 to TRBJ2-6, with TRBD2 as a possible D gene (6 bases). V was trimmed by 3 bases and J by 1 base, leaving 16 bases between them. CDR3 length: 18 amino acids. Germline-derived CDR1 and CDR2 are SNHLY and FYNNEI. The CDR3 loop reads CASSDPGLPWSGANVLTF. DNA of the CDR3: TGTGCCAGCAGTGACCCTGGACTACCTTGGTCTGGGGCCAACGTCCTGACTTTC.

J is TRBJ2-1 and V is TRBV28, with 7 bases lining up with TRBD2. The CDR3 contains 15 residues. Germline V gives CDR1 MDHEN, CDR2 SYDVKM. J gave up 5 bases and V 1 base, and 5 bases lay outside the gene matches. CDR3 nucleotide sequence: TGTGCCAGCAGTTTATACCTAGCGGAGAACAATGAGCAGTTCTTC. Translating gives CASSLYLAENNEQFF. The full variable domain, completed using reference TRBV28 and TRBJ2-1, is DVKVTQSSRYLVKRTGEKVFLECVQDMDHENMFWYRQDPGLGLRLIYFSYDVKMKEKGDIPEGYSVSREKKERFSLILESASTNQTSMYLCASSLYLAENNEQFFGPGTRLTVL.